The 31 T cell receptor beta chains reported below all come from one sample, sequenced in a study of blood T cell repertoires in COVID-19. The protocol was immunoSEQ multiplex PCR, while the TCRdb copy is restricted to in-frame clones and leaves out a portion. This table has fewer than 95,000 clones, around 87% appearing once. The sample consisted of peripheral blood. Receptors were obtained from a male donor with acute or convalescent COVID-19.

The rearrangement links TRBV6-5 to TRBJ1-2; possible D gene TRBD1, 5 bases. The length of the CDR3 is 12 residues. Trimming took off 7 bases at V and 7 bases at J, with 13 bases between the two ends. CDR1 and CDR2 from the germline V gene are MNHEY and SVGAGI. For the CDR3, the DNA is TGTGCCAGCACTCTAGGGGCGTCTGGCTACACCTTC. This gives the protein CASTLGASGYTF.

This chain joins TRBV24-1 and TRBJ2-5; 15 bases map to TRBD2. CDR1 is KGHDR and CDR2 is SFDVKD in the germline V gene. The V gene end was trimmed by 5 bases and the J gene end by 4 bases; junction bases not matched to a gene: 1. There are 15 residues in the CDR3. CDR3 in DNA: TGTGCCACCAGTGGGACTAGCGGGGGGGGAGAGACCCAGTACTTC. Translated, it gives CATSGTSGGGETQYF.

This rearrangement joins TRBV19 to TRBJ1-3, with 9 bases lining up with TRBD1. From germline, CDR1 is LNHDA and CDR2 SQIVND (reference sequence). Trimming took 6 bases from V and 2 from J; bases not matched to a gene: 8. The CDR3 runs to 16 residues. CDR3 sequence (DNA): TGTGCCAGTAGCCCCCGGGACAGGGCAACTGGAAACACCATATATTTT. Its protein is CASSPRDRATGNTIYF.

The J gene is TRBJ1-1, the V gene TRBV6-2 or TRBV6-3, with D hard to call. Germline V gives CDR1 MNHEY, CDR2 SVGEGT. With 6 bases removed from V and 4 bases from J, the gap between germline ends came to 9 bases. There are 12 residues in the CDR3. CDR3 bases: TGTGCCAGCAGCGATCCGGGCACTGAAGCTTTCTTT. It specifies CASSDPGTEAFF.

This clone has just one count. This chain connects TRBV3-1 (or the pseudogene TRBV3-2) to TRBJ1-4, with D possibly matching TRBD1 (5 bases). CDR3 size: 13 residues. V lost 3 bases to trimming and J lost 7 bases, with 9 bases between them. From germline, CDR1 is LGHDT and CDR2 YNNKEL (reference sequence). The CDR3 DNA reads as TGTGCCAGCAGCCACCTGGGGGGTGAAAAACTGTTTTTT. Translating gives CASSHLGGEKLFF.

This clone was found once. In nucleotides, the CDR3 is TGTGCCAGTAGTACACAGGGGGCCGGGGAGCTGTTTTTT. It encodes CASSTQGAGELFF. This chain uses TRBV19 with TRBJ2-2; TRBD1 agrees at 8 bases. The CDR3 length is 13 residues. The germline gives CDR1 LNHDA, CDR2 SQIVND (reference sequence). Trimming removed 4 bases from V and 6 bases from J; junction bases left unmatched: 1.

The chain couples TRBV6-5 to TRBJ1-1; maybe TRBD1 (5 bases). With 6 bases removed from V and 6 bases from J, the gap between germline ends came to 20 bases. CDR1 is MNHEY, CDR2 SVGAGI, per germline. This CDR3 is 15 amino acids long. This CDR3 reads CASSSTPGGRAEAFF. The CDR3 coding sequence is TGTGCCAGCAGCTCCACCCCGGGGGGTAGAGCTGAAGCTTTCTTT.

The chain uses TRBV2 and TRBJ2-2, with a possible D match to TRBD1 (6 bases). The V gene lost 6 bases and the J gene lost 4 bases, with 15 bases spanning the gap. This CDR3 contains 15 residues. The germline CDR1 and CDR2 sequences are SNHLY and FYNNEI. The CDR3, as DNA: TGTGCCAGCAGACGGGAACAGGGAAGCACCGGGGAGCTGTTTTTT. Its protein product is CASRREQGSTGELFF.

The V call is TRBV13, the J call TRBJ1-1; TRBD1 matches 9 bases. CDR1 is PRHDT, CDR2 FYEKMQ, per germline (reference sequence). V gave up 5 bases and J gave up 4 bases; unmatched junction bases: 8. The CDR3 is made up of 15 amino acids. CDR3: CASSQGQGMGTEAFF. CDR3 bases: TGTGCCAGCAGCCAAGGACAGGGGATGGGCACTGAAGCTTTCTTT.

The genes are TRBV6-2 or TRBV6-3 and TRBJ2-3; 11 nucleotides align to TRBD2. The CDR3 totals 16 residues. After removal of 3 bases from V and 7 bases from J, the junction contained 9 bases not matched to a gene. Germline CDR1 reads MNHEY; CDR2 reads SVGEGT. CDR3 nucleotide sequence: TGTGCCAGCAGTTATCCCCCTAGCGGGGGGATATATACGCAGTATTTT. It specifies CASSYPPSGGIYTQYF.

The rearrangement uses TRBV19 and TRBJ1-2; D is possibly TRBD1 (5 bases). The V end was cut by 6 bases, the J end by 2 bases, with 13 bases between. This CDR3 has 14 residues. Germline assignment: CDR1 LNHDA and CDR2 SQIVND (reference sequence). The CDR3 protein is CASSFDRVNYGYTF. DNA for the CDR3: TGTGCCAGTAGCTTTGACAGAGTAAACTATGGCTACACCTTC.

The chain combines TRBV7-2 with TRBJ1-1; TRBD1 is a possible D gene (6 bases). There are 12 residues in the CDR3. V was shortened by 5 bases and J by 10 bases, with 14 bases between the two germline ends. Germline V gives CDR1 SGHTA, CDR2 FQGNSA. The CDR3 DNA reads as TGTGCCAGCAGCGCCTTCGCAGGGGCAGCTTTCTTT. As protein: CASSAFAGAAFF. The full variable domain, completed using reference TRBV7-2 and TRBJ1-1, is GAGVSQSPSNKVTEKGKDVELRCDPISGHTALYWYRQSLGQGLEFLIYFQGNSAPDKSGLPSDRFSAERTGGSVSTLTIQRTQQEDSAVYLCASSAFAGAAFFGQGTRLTVV.

The gene calls are TRBV19 and TRBJ2-3; 13 nucleotides agree with TRBD2. The V gene's germline CDR1 is LNHDA and CDR2 SQIVND (reference sequence). Trimming cost V 6 bases and J 0 bases; bases outside gene matches: 6. The CDR3 length is 17 residues. The DNA for the CDR3 is TGTGCCAGTAGGGGACTAGCGGGGCCCACTAGCACAGATACGCAGTATTTT. Encoded protein: CASRGLAGPTSTDTQYF.

Notes on this clone: Since the CDR3 does not end with the conserved phenylalanine or tryptophan, this likely comes from a read error. The limits of the CDR3 on the DNA are not certain, so only TCRdb's listed CDR3 is given. The chain links TRBV5-5 to TRBJ1-3. A total of 12 residues make up the CDR3, ends included. Germline V CDR1 and CDR2: SGHKS, YYEKEE (reference sequence). The CDR3: CASSLFRREWRI.

CDR3 nucleotide sequence: TGTGCCAGCAGGGCCGCTAACTATGGCTACACCTTC. It yields the protein CASRAANYGYTF. The chain couples TRBV6-5 to TRBJ1-2; no definite D call. V lost 6 bases to trimming and J lost 0 bases, with 5 bases between them. This CDR3 has 12 residues. Per germline, CDR1 MNHEY and CDR2 SVGAGI.

The chain uses TRBV5-1 and TRBJ2-5, with D unclear. The V end was cut by 2 bases, the J end by 1 base, with 6 bases between. Germline values: CDR1 SGHRS, CDR2 YFSETQ. The CDR3 loop spans 13 amino acids. The DNA of the CDR3 is TGCGCCAGCAGCTTATACTCCCAAGAGACCCAGTACTTC. Residues: CASSLYSQETQYF. Supplemented by reference TRBV5-1 and TRBJ2-5, the full variable domain reads KAGVTQTPRYLIKTRGQQVTLSCSPISGHRSVSWYQQTPGQGLQFLFEYFSETQRNKGNFPGRFSGRQFSNSRSEMNVSTLELGDSALYLCASSLYSQETQYFGPGTRLLVL.

A few counts support this clone. This chain connects TRBV19 to TRBJ1-5; 11 bases are a match to TRBD1. Germline CDR1 LNHDA, CDR2 SQIVND (reference sequence). The CDR3 covers 14 residues. Unmatched junction bases numbered 4, after V lost 7 bases and J lost 5 bases. CDR3: CASTRTGGDQPQHF. The CDR3, as DNA: TGTGCCAGTACCCGGACAGGGGGCGATCAGCCCCAGCATTTT.

CDR3 sequence (DNA): TGCGCCAGCAGCTTGCTAGCGTCGGGGGGTGGATCCTACAATGAGCAGTTCTTC. This sequence encodes CASSLLASGGGSYNEQFF. The V call is TRBV5-1, the J call TRBJ2-1; TRBD2 aligns across 7 bases. Germline V gene data show CDR1 as SGHRS and CDR2 as YFSETQ. The CDR3 loop spans 18 amino acids. The V and J ends lost 1 base and 1 base, in that order; junction bases with no gene match: 11.

This rearrangement joins TRBV20-1 to TRBJ1-2; possible D gene TRBD1, 5 bases. Germline CDR1 is DFQATT and CDR2 is SNEGSKA (reference sequence). The CDR3 covers 10 residues. V lost 1 base and J 8 bases, leaving 5 bases between the germline ends. CDR3 sequence (DNA): TGCAGTGCTAGAGGACAGGGCTACACCTTC. Translated: CSARGQGYTF.

This chain joins TRBV30 and TRBJ1-4; D gene ambiguous. With 3 bases removed from V and 7 bases from J, the gap between germline ends came to 15 bases. Germline assignment: CDR1 GTSNPN and CDR2 SVGIG (reference sequence). CDR3 length: 14 residues. CDR3 residues: CAWSLGEMGEKLFF. DNA of the CDR3: TGTGCCTGGAGCCTGGGCGAAATGGGTGAAAAACTGTTTTTT.

This chain joins TRBV5-8 and TRBJ1-2; 7 bases map to TRBD1. CDR1 and CDR2 from the germline V gene are SGHTS and YDEGEE. CDR3 size: 13 residues. J gave up 4 bases and V 4 bases, and 4 bases lay outside the gene matches. CDR3: CASSRWDSYGYTF. CDR3 DNA: TGTGCCAGCAGCCGCTGGGACAGCTATGGCTACACCTTC.

This chain uses TRBV25-1 with TRBJ2-5; D gene ambiguous. Germline CDR1 and CDR2: MGHDK and SYGVNS. Deletions cut 0 bases from V and 3 bases from J, with 5 bases between. The CDR3 is 13 residues long. The CDR3 nucleotides are TGTGCCAGCAGTGAATACAGGAAAGAGACCCAGTACTTC. Its protein product is CASSEYRKETQYF.

In its sample, this clone was seen once. V usage is TRBV5-5 and J usage is TRBJ2-3, with a possible D match to TRBD2 (6 bases). CDR1 and CDR2 from the germline V gene are SGHKS and YYEKEE (reference sequence). The ends were cut back, 4 bases at V and 2 bases at J, with 20 bases in the middle. This CDR3 is built from 17 residues. The DNA of the CDR3 is TGTGCCAGCAGCCTGTCGGGGTGGGACTCCATCACAGATACGCAGTATTTT. Amino acid sequence: CASSLSGWDSITDTQYF.

This clone was detected a few times. V and J are TRBV4-1 and TRBJ1-4; D uncertain. Germline loops: CDR1 MGHRA, CDR2 YSYEKL. V lost 6 bases, J lost 7 bases, and 12 bases lay in between. The CDR3 spans 13 residues. Here the CDR3 DNA reads TGCGCCAGCAGTGGCTACACGGGTGAAAAACTGTTTTTT. Translating it yields CASSGYTGEKLFF.

The chain is built from TRBV6-4 and TRBJ2-3; 9 positions agree with TRBD2. Per the germline V gene, CDR1 is MRHNA and CDR2 is SNTAGT. The CDR3 loop spans 16 amino acids. V gave up 2 bases and J gave up 6 bases; unmatched junction bases: 9. The CDR3 reads CASSDAAGGALDTQYF. The CDR3 DNA is TGTGCCAGCAGTGACGCTGCGGGGGGGGCTTTGGATACGCAGTATTTT.

This chain uses TRBV27 with TRBJ1-4; 9 nucleotides line up with TRBD1. Germline V gene lookup returns CDR1 MNHEY and CDR2 SMNVEV (reference sequence). Trimming removed 5 bases from V and 8 bases from J; junction bases left unmatched: 9. This CDR3 spans 15 amino acids. The CDR3 DNA follows: TGTGCCAGCAGTCCACAGGACAGGGGCTGGGAAAAACTGTTTTTT. As protein: CASSPQDRGWEKLFF.

The V gene is TRBV2, the J gene TRBJ2-5; TRBD2 matches at 11 bases. V trimming: 0 bases; J trimming: 3 bases; junction bases outside the gene matches: 6. The germline CDR1 and CDR2 sequences are SNHLY and FYNNEI. The CDR3 runs to 17 residues. The CDR3 coding sequence is TGTGCCAGCAGTGAAGCCGTGACTAGCGGGGTAAAAGAGACCCAGTACTTC. It codes for CASSEAVTSGVKETQYF.

The rearrangement joins TRBV11-2 to TRBJ2-1; perhaps TRBD2 as D (5 bases). This CDR3 has 13 residues. Germline V lookup: CDR1 SGHAT, CDR2 FQNNGV. V dropped 0 bases and J dropped 12 bases, with 12 bases sitting between them. The CDR3 DNA is TGTGCCAGCAGCTTAGATACCGGGATTTGGCAGTTCTTC. Its protein product is CASSLDTGIWQFF.

The chain is built from TRBV7-9 and TRBJ1-2; D is unclear. The germline V and J ends were trimmed by 0 bases and 7 bases, with 15 bases remaining between them. The CDR3 loop spans 15 amino acids. Looked up from germline, CDR1 is SEHNR and CDR2 is FQNEAQ (reference sequence). The CDR3 sequence: CASSLAQGSSSGYTF. The CDR3 coding sequence is TGTGCCAGCAGCTTAGCGCAAGGGAGCTCGTCTGGCTACACCTTC.

This sequence joins TRBV5-6 and TRBJ2-2; 12 nucleotides match TRBD2. The CDR3 runs to 16 residues. V lost 3 bases, J lost 5 bases, and 5 bases stayed unmatched. Germline CDR1 is SGHDT and CDR2 is YYEEEE. CDR3 protein: CASSSSGGADTGELFF. The CDR3 coding sequence is TGTGCCAGCAGCTCTAGCGGGGGGGCCGATACCGGGGAGCTGTTTTTT.

A note on this clone: The sample has other DNA sequences that encode this CDR3 too. V is TRBV19 and J is TRBJ1-5; 11 bases map to TRBD1. The germline gives CDR1 LNHDA, CDR2 SQIVND (reference sequence). The CDR3 sequence is 14 residues long. With V trimmed by 5 bases and J by 4 bases, 1 base remained unmatched. The CDR3 DNA reads TGTGCCAGTAGTGGGACAGGGGGGAATCAGCCCCAGCATTTT. Translation gives CASSGTGGNQPQHF.